This T cell receptor beta chain was recorded in a study of Ad26.COV2.S vaccination and SARS-CoV-2 variants. In the study overall: Sample donor was a member of the COV1001 Ad26.COV2.S trial arm.

Germline values: CDR1 MNHEY, CDR2 SVGAGI. V lost 8 bases and J lost 0, with 16 bases in between. CDR3 length equals 15 residues. Method: immunoSEQ multiplex PCR; TCRdb's copy keeps in-frame clones and lacks some. The data show some 300,000 clones, with around 85% seen just once and 2% to 2.5% held by the top ten. Treatment reported: over 15 received Ad26.COV2.S at low or high dose, single or two shots; about five received placebo; per-sample allocation not given. Samples came from day 63 after the first vaccine or placebo injection. This adult donor, from Boston, was 18-55 years old. This clonotype was sampled from a person aged 18-65 years who received the Ad26.COV2.S COVID-19 vaccine or a placebo. The source material was peripheral blood, sampled in a trial of Ad26.COV2.S vaccine versus placebo. This chain joins TRBV6-5 and TRBJ1-1; unclear D gene. The DNA of the CDR3 is TGTGCCAGCCGGACCCTAGAGGTCCTGAACACTGAAGCTTTCTTT. It codes for CASRTLEVLNTEAFF.